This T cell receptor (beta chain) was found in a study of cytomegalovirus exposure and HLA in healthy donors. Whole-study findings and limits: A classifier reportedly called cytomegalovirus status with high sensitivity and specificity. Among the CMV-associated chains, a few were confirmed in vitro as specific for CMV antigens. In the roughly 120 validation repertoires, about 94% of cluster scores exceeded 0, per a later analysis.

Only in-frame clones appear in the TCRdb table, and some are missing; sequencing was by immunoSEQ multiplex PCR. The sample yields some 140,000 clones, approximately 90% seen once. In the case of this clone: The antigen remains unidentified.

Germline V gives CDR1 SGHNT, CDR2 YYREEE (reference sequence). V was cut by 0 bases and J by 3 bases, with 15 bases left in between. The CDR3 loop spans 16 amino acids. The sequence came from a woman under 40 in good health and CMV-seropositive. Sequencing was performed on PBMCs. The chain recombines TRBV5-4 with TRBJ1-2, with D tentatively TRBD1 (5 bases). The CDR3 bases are TGTGCCAGCAGCTTGGCCCAAGGTCAACAGGACTATGGCTACACCTTC. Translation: CASSLAQGQQDYGYTF.